This TCR beta chain stems from a study of PD-L1 blockade in urothelial cancer. Study-wide background: Atezolizumab at 1,200 mg intravenously every 3 weeks was started by patients in the mid-2010s.

Spiking of synthetic TCR analog templates was performed in each PCR. This table comes from immunoSEQ multiplex PCR, and its TCRdb copy is limited to in-frame clones, with some not included. Of 45,000 to 60,000 clones listed, 88% were seen once; the top ten hold around 2.5%. Time point given: peripheral blood 6 weeks after treatment start. Trimming shortened V by 5 bases and J by 0 bases, and 14 bases separated the two germline ends. Per the germline V gene, CDR1 is SGHAT and CDR2 is FQNNGV. This CDR3 has 16 residues. This rearrangement joins TRBV11-2 to TRBJ2-1; a possible D gene is TRBD1 (6 bases). The sequences come from PBMCs, collected around atezolizumab (anti-PD-L1) treatment. This sequence originates from a man between 60 and 70 years old with urothelial cancer. This CDR3 reads CASSPRGTRSYNEQFF. Written as DNA, the CDR3 is TGTGCCAGCAGCCCAAGGGGGACCCGCTCCTACAATGAGCAGTTCTTC.